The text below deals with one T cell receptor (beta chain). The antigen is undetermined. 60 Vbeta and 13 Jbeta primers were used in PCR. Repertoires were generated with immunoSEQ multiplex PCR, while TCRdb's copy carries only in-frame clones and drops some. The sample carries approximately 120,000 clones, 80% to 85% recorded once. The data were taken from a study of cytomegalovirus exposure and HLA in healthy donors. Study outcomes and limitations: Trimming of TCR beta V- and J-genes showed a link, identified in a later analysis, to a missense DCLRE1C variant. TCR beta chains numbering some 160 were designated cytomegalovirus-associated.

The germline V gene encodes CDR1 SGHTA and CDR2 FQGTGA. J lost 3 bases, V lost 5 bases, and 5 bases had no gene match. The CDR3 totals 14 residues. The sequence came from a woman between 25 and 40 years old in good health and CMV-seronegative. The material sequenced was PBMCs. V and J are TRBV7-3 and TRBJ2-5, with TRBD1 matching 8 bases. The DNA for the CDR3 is TGTGCCAGCAGCAAACAACAGGGGGAAGAGACCCAGTACTTC. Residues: CASSKQQGEETQYF.